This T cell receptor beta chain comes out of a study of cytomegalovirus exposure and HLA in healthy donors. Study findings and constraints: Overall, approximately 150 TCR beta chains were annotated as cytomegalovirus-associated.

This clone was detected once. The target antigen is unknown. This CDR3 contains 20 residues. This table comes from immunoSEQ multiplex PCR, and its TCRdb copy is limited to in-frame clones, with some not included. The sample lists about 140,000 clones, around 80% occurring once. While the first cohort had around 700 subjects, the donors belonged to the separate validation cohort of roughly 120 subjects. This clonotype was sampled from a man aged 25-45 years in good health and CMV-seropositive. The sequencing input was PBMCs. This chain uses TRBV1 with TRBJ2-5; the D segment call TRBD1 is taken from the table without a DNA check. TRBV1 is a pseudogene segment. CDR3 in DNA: TGCACCAGCAGCCAAGAGATTCCCCCAGCCCCCCCCCGCAGGCAAGAGACCCAGTACTTC. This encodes CTSSQEIPPAPPRRQETQYF.